This T cell receptor beta chain originates from a study of regulatory dendritic cells for organ transplantation. Sequencing was performed with immunoSEQ multiplex PCR; in TCRdb, only in-frame clones are kept and a portion is missing. The sample lists roughly 30,000 clones; 82% were seen once. CDR3 length: 13 amino acids. V was pared by 2 bases and J by 5 bases, with 9 bases between. Germline-derived CDR1 and CDR2 are MRHNA and SNTAGT. The TCR sequence derives from a human donor in good health. The sample was naive CD8+ T cells from blood. Documented subset: CD45RA+ naive T cells. The chain uses TRBV6-4 and TRBJ1-1, with a possible D match to TRBD1 (6 bases). The chain's CDR3 is CASSDTGRTEAFF. The CDR3 DNA reads TGTGCCAGCAGTGACACAGGGCGGACTGAAGCTTTCTTT.